The 28 T cell receptor beta chains given below trace back to one sample, sequenced in a study of T cell repertoires in cytomegalovirus infection. TCRdb re-called the reads with MiXCR, one entry per CDR3 protein. The data contain 830,000 or so distinct CDR3 sequences, about 30% of them singletons. Their antigens remain unidentified. The sequencing used cultured CD8+ T cells from PBMCs, collected from culture after CMV antigen stimulation. Receptors originate from a human donor in good health (CMV status not recorded). Some clones in this sample may be carry-over from other donors' samples.

The chain has TRBV6-2 or TRBV6-3 and TRBJ1-6; no clear D gene. The germline gives CDR1 MNHEY, CDR2 SVGEGT. The CDR3 is made up of 14 amino acids. The V gene lost 0 bases and the J gene lost 7 bases, with 7 bases spanning the gap. CDR3 DNA sequence: TGTGCCAGCAGTTACTCGGCAGCAAATTCACCCCTCCACTTT. As protein: CASSYSAANSPLHF.

A word on this clonotype: The junction departs from germline at one end; a sequencing error may be responsible. The chain recombines TRBV5-3 with TRBJ2-7, with TRBD1 matching 10 bases. TRBV5-3 is labeled an ORF, and its function is uncertain. This CDR3 is built from 15 residues. CDR3 coding DNA: TGTGCCAGCAGCTCCCCGGACAGGGGGATAGTTGAGCAGTACTTC. Its protein product is CASSSPDRGIVEQYF.

This clonotype showed up just a few times. The gene calls are TRBV7-3 and TRBJ1-1; TRBD1 agrees at 7 bases. Germline values: CDR1 SGHTA, CDR2 FQGTGA. CDR3 length equals 13 residues. The V and J ends lost 7 bases and 6 bases, in that order; junction bases with no gene match: 8. CDR3 bases: TGTGCCAGCATCGACAGGGCAGGGGCTGAAGCTTTCTTT. This encodes CASIDRAGAEAFF.

This chain uses TRBV7-9 with TRBJ2-7, with a tentative D call TRBD1 (6 bases). Germline CDR1 SEHNR, CDR2 FQNEAQ (reference sequence). The ends were cut back, 5 bases at V and 1 base at J, with 15 bases in the middle. This CDR3 has 15 amino acids. CDR3 in DNA: TGTGCCAGCAGCCATGCGGTGGACAGTTCCTACGAGCAGTACTTC. Translation: CASSHAVDSSYEQYF.

Of note for this clonotype: Being one base from a much bigger clone, this may be a read error. The J gene is TRBJ2-3, the V gene TRBV7-4; 8 bases fit TRBD2. CDR3 length equals 15 residues. Germline CDR1 is SGHVT and CDR2 is SQSDAQ. CDR3 nucleotide sequence: TGTGTCAGCAGCTTTAGCGGGGCTAGCACAGATACGCAGTATTTT. It codes for CVSSFSGASTDTQYF.

This clonotype was seen many times. The chain has TRBV7-6 and TRBJ1-2, with 11 bases lining up with TRBD1. Looked up from germline, CDR1 is SGHVS and CDR2 is FNYEAQ. This CDR3 region has 16 residues. V was pared by 5 bases and J by 3 bases, with 8 bases of the junction left unmatched. CDR3 coding DNA: TGTGCCAGCAGCACGGCTCCGGGACAGGGGGACTATGGCTACACCTTC. Translation gives CASSTAPGQGDYGYTF.

Only a few counts were recorded for this clonotype. This sequence joins TRBV29-1 and TRBJ2-4, with 7 bases fitting TRBD1. Germline values: CDR1 SQVTM, CDR2 ANQGSEA. With V trimmed by 4 bases and J by 2 bases, 20 bases remained unmatched. CDR3 size: 19 residues. The CDR3 region is CSVGDWDSREVNSKNIQYF. The CDR3 nucleotides read TGCAGCGTTGGAGATTGGGACAGCCGGGAAGTTAATTCCAAAAACATTCAGTACTTC.

This chain links TRBV10-3 with TRBJ2-3; TRBD1 or TRBD2 may be the D gene (6 bases each). This CDR3 has 15 residues. With 3 bases removed from V and 6 bases from J, the gap between germline ends came to 16 bases. In germline, CDR1 is ENHRY, CDR2 SYGVKD. The CDR3 coding sequence is TGTGCCATCAGTGACCCGATCTGGGGGGCGGATACGCAGTATTTT. It specifies CAISDPIWGADTQYF.

This clonotype was recorded once. The J gene is TRBJ2-1, the V gene TRBV6-2 or TRBV6-3; TRBD1 is a possible D gene (5 bases). Trimming stripped 0 bases from V and 7 bases from J, with 13 bases between. The CDR3 runs to 15 residues. The germline gives CDR1 MNHEY, CDR2 SVGEGT. CDR3 sequence: CASSYSGPAVNEQFF. The CDR3 DNA reads as TGTGCCAGCAGTTACTCGGGGCCGGCGGTTAATGAGCAGTTCTTC.

The CDR3 DNA sequence: TGTGCCAGCAGCTTAAGTGGGGGGAGCACAGATACGCAGCATTTT. Amino acids: CASSLSGGSTDTQHF. The rearrangement joins TRBV7-6 to TRBJ2-3; perhaps TRBD1 as D (5 bases). The J call may not be correct, given that the DNA end is closer to TRBJ1-5. Germline loops: CDR1 SGHVS, CDR2 FNYEAQ. CDR3 length: 15 residues.

The gene calls are TRBV12-3 or TRBV12-4 and TRBJ2-3; D unclear. Deletions cut 3 bases from V and 0 bases from J, with 19 bases between. The CDR3 length is 18 residues. The CDR3 DNA sequence: TGTGCCAGCAGTTTTAGCCCCGTGACTGATATGAGCACAGATACGCAGTATTTT. Its translation: CASSFSPVTDMSTDTQYF.

This clonotype was counted at least ten times. DNA for the CDR3: TGTGCCAGCAGCCTCTACCTAGGGACTAGCGGGGGGGCATCAGATACGCAGTATTTT. Its protein is CASSLYLGTSGGASDTQYF. The chain links TRBV6-1 to TRBJ2-3, with TRBD2 identical over 16 bases. Germline trimming cut 6 bases from V and 4 bases from J; bases unmatched to any gene: 13. The CDR3 is made up of 19 amino acids. Germline CDR1 is MNHNS and CDR2 is SASEGT.

With respect to this clonotype: One junction end disagrees with the germline gene, perhaps due to a read error. J is TRBJ2-5 and V is TRBV6-6; 11 nucleotides agree with TRBD2. Germline CDR1 reads MNHNY; CDR2 reads SVGAGI (reference sequence). The CDR3 is 18 amino acids. The CDR3 here is CASSYGVAGGTDQATQYF. The CDR3 DNA sequence: TGTGCCAGCAGTTACGGTGTAGCGGGGGGGACAGACCAAGCGACCCAGTACTTC.

V is TRBV7-9 and J is TRBJ1-5; maybe TRBD1 (5 bases). With 0 bases removed from V and 5 bases from J, the gap between germline ends came to 17 bases. CDR1 SEHNR and CDR2 FQNEAQ come from the germline V gene (reference sequence). CDR3 length equals 17 residues. CDR3 region: CASSLAGGEQADQPQHF. CDR3 nucleotides: TGTGCCAGCAGCTTAGCTGGGGGGGAGCAGGCAGATCAGCCCCAGCATTTT.

This clonotype was found many times. The chain links TRBV7-2 to TRBJ2-3; 9 nucleotides agree with TRBD2. The CDR3 extends over 15 amino acids. The V gene's germline CDR1 is SGHTA and CDR2 FQGNSA. Trimming cost V 3 bases and J 2 bases; bases outside gene matches: 3. The chain's CDR3 is CASSLAGGYTDTQYF. CDR3 nucleotides: TGTGCCAGCAGCTTGGCGGGGGGGTACACAGATACGCAGTATTTT.

The V call is TRBV27, the J call TRBJ1-5; D unresolved. Germline V gene data show CDR1 as MNHEY and CDR2 as SMNVEV (reference sequence). CDR3 length: 14 amino acids. With 6 bases removed from V and 6 bases from J, the gap between germline ends came to 15 bases. The CDR3 here is CASRESGSGQPQHF. Written as DNA, the CDR3 is TGTGCCAGCAGGGAGTCGGGCTCGGGTCAGCCCCAGCATTTT.

This clonotype showed up just a few times. The chain links TRBV11-2 to TRBJ2-1; 9 bases line up with TRBD2. V trimming: 1 base; J trimming: 2 bases; junction bases outside the gene matches: 3. Germline-derived CDR1 and CDR2 are SGHAT and FQNNGV. CDR3 length equals 16 residues. The DNA for the CDR3 is TGTGCCAGCAGCTTAGGCCCTAGCGGGACCTACAATGAGCAGTTCTTC. This encodes CASSLGPSGTYNEQFF.

J is TRBJ2-1 and V is TRBV24-1; TRBD1 might be the D (5 bases). Trimming took 5 bases from V and 10 from J, leaving 17 bases between them. Looked up from germline, CDR1 is KGHDR and CDR2 is SFDVKD. The CDR3 contains 14 residues. This CDR3 is CATSVPRDSGEQFF. CDR3 in DNA: TGTGCCACCAGTGTTCCCCGAGACAGTGGCGAGCAGTTCTTC.

This chain uses TRBV7-6 with TRBJ2-5; 10 bases are a match to TRBD1. Trimming at V came to 0 bases and at J to 6 bases, leaving 7 bases not matched to a gene. CDR1 is SGHVS and CDR2 is FNYEAQ in the germline V gene. CDR3 size: 16 residues. CDR3 residues: CASSLAGGQGVQTQYF. The DNA for the CDR3 is TGTGCCAGCAGCTTAGCCGGTGGACAGGGGGTACAGACCCAGTACTTC.

The rearrangement joins TRBV28 to TRBJ2-1; 8 nucleotides align to TRBD1. CDR3 size: 15 residues. V lost 1 base to trimming and J lost 6 bases; unmatched junction nucleotides: 5. Germline lookup yields CDR1 MDHEN and CDR2 SYDVKM. Here the CDR3 DNA reads TGTGCCAGCAGTTTATTCCGGGACAGGAGCAATGAGCAGTTCTTC. This gives the protein CASSLFRDRSNEQFF.

The chain is built from TRBV6-5 and TRBJ2-2; D may be TRBD2 (6 bases). Germline V lookup: CDR1 MNHEY, CDR2 SVGAGI. The CDR3 has 18 amino acids. With 2 bases removed from V and 3 bases from J, the gap between germline ends came to 19 bases. This chain's CDR3 is CASSYLTTGGGYTGELFF. As DNA, the CDR3 is TGTGCCAGCAGTTACCTCACTACAGGTGGGGGGTACACCGGGGAGCTGTTTTTT.

This clonotype was seen more than once but under ten times. The junction shows a germline mismatch at one end, possibly a read error. The V gene is TRBV7-6, the J gene TRBJ2-1; D is unclear. Germline values: CDR1 SGHVS, CDR2 FNYEAQ. CDR3 length equals 12 residues. CDR3 sequence: CASSPGSDDQFF. CDR3 sequence (DNA): TGTGCCAGCAGCCCTGGCTCGGATGATCAGTTCTTC.

This chain joins TRBV12-3 or TRBV12-4 and TRBJ1-2; possible D gene TRBD1, 6 bases. The CDR3 totals 17 residues. With 0 bases removed from V and 4 bases from J, the gap between germline ends came to 18 bases. The chain's CDR3 is CASSLALGTRETYGYTF. The CDR3 DNA is TGTGCCAGCAGTTTAGCGCTGGGGACAAGGGAGACCTATGGCTACACCTTC.

The chain recombines TRBV7-9 with TRBJ2-2; possible D gene TRBD1, 5 bases. The germline V and J ends were trimmed by 4 bases and 1 base, with 10 bases remaining between them. Germline CDR1 reads SEHNR; CDR2 reads FQNEAQ (reference sequence). The CDR3 extends over 15 amino acids. This CDR3 is CASSSGKLNTGELFF. Here the CDR3 DNA reads TGTGCCAGCAGCTCAGGGAAGCTGAACACCGGGGAGCTGTTTTTT.

The sample holds a few counts of this clonotype. This chain links TRBV7-9 with TRBJ1-2; 7 bases agree with TRBD1. The CDR3 extends over 13 amino acids. Germline CDR1 is SEHNR and CDR2 is FQNEAQ (reference sequence). The V and J ends lost 7 bases and 8 bases, in that order; junction bases with no gene match: 10. The CDR3 DNA sequence: TGTGCCAGCATCCCCCCGACAGGGTCAGGCTACACCTTC. As protein: CASIPPTGSGYTF.

This clonotype occurred a few times. The chain links TRBV7-9 to TRBJ1-1; D is unresolved. V dropped 5 bases and J dropped 9 bases, with 13 bases sitting between them. Germline V gives CDR1 SEHNR, CDR2 FQNEAQ (reference sequence). The CDR3 extends over 12 amino acids. The CDR3 here is CASSHGYGKAFF. The CDR3 DNA sequence: TGTGCCAGCAGCCACGGGTATGGGAAAGCTTTCTTT.

This chain uses TRBV7-9 with TRBJ2-3; D may be TRBD1 (5 bases). V was shortened by 4 bases and J by 2 bases, with 16 bases between the two germline ends. This CDR3 spans 16 amino acids. Germline CDR1 is SEHNR and CDR2 is FQNEAQ (reference sequence). The chain's CDR3 is CASSSPWTRDTDTQYF. For the CDR3, the DNA is TGTGCCAGCAGCTCCCCGTGGACACGCGACACAGATACGCAGTATTTT.

Only a few counts were recorded for this clonotype. The V and J genes are TRBV5-6 and TRBJ2-3; D gene unclear. CDR1 is SGHDT and CDR2 is YYEEEE in the germline V gene. The CDR3 is made up of 16 amino acids. Trimming shortened V by 0 bases and J by 5 bases, and 16 bases separated the two germline ends. The DNA for the CDR3 is TGTGCCAGCAGCTTGGGAGTGCCCCGCACACAAGATACGCAGTATTTT. Translated: CASSLGVPRTQDTQYF.